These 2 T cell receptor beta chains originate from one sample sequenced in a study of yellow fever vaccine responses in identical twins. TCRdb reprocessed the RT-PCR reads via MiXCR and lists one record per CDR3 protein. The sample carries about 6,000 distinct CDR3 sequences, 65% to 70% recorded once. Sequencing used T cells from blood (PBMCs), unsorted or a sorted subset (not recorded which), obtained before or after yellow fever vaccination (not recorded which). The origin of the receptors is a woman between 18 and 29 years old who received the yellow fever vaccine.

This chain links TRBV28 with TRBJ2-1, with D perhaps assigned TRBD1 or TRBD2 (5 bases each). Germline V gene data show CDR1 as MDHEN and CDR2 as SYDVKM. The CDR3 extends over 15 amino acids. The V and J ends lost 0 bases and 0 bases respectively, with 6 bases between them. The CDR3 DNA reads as TGTGCCAGCAGTTTATGGAGGGGCTCCTACAATGAGCAGTTCTTC. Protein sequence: CASSLWRGSYNEQFF.

CDR3 DNA sequence: TGCAGTGCATTAGCGAGCTCCTACAATGAGCAGTTCTTC. This sequence encodes CSALASSYNEQFF. The J gene is TRBJ2-1, the V gene TRBV20-1; D possibly corresponds to TRBD2 (5 bases). This CDR3 comprises 13 residues. V lost 6 bases to trimming and J lost 0 bases, with 9 bases between them. Germline assignment: CDR1 DFQATT and CDR2 SNEGSKA (reference sequence).